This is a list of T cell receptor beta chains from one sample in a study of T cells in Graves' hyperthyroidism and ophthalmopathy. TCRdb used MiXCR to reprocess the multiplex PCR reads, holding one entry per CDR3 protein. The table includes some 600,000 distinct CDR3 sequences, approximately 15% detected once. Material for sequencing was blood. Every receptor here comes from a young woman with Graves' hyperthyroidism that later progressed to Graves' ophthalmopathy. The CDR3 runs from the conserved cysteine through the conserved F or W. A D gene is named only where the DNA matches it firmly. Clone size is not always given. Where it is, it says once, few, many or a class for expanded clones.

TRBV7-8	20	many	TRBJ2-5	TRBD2	CASSLNTGLAGAVLQETQYF	TGTGCCAGCAGCTTGAATACCGGACTAGCGGGAGCGGTCCTCCAAGAGACCCAGTACTTC
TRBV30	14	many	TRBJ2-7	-	CAWSSRPGSYEQYF	TGTGCCTGGAGTTCCCGCCCAGGTAGCTACGAGCAGTACTTC
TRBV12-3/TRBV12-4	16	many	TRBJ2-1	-	CASSLEGELSYNEQFF	TGTGCCAGCAGTTTAGAGGGAGAACTCTCCTACAATGAGCAGTTCTTC
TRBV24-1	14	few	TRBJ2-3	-	CATSDPAGTDTQYF	TGTGCCACCAGTGATCCGGCAGGCACAGATACGCAGTATTTT
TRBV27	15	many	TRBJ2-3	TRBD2	CASSLTSGSSDTQYF	TGTGCCAGCAGTTTGACTAGCGGGAGTTCGGATACGCAGTATTTT
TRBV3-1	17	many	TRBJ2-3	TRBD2	CASSQGALEREIATQYF	TGTGCCAGCAGCCAAGGGGCCCTGGAGCGGGAGATTGCTACGCAGTATTTT
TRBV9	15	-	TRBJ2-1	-	CASSSGAGEYNEQFF	TGTGCCAGCTCCAGCGGAGCTGGGGAATACAATGAGCAGTTCTTC
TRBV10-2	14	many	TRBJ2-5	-	CASRLWGREETQYF	TGCGCCAGCAGGTTGTGGGGGCGAGAGGAGACCCAGTACTTC
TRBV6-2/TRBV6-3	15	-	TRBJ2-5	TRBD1	CASSYTGGAWETQYF	TGTGCCAGCAGTTACACAGGGGGCGCCTGGGAGACCCAGTACTTC
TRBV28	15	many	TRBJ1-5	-	CASSLWGNSNQPQHF	TGTGCCAGCAGTTTATGGGGGAACAGCAATCAGCCCCAGCATTTT
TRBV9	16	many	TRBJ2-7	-	CASSVGGLTSFYEQYF	TGTGCCAGCAGCGTCGGCGGGCTGACTTCTTTCTACGAGCAGTACTTC
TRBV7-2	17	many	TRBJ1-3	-	CASSLAQPGSSGNTIYF	TGTGCCAGCAGCTTAGCCCAGCCCGGAAGCTCTGGAAACACCATATATTTT
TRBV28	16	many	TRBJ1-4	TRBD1	CASSLYRGQTNEKLFF	TGTGCCAGCAGTTTATACAGGGGGCAAACTAATGAAAAACTGTTTTTT
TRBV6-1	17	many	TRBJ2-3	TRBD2	CASALTGGLGAADTQYF	TGTGCCAGCGCCCTGACGGGGGGACTAGGGGCAGCAGATACGCAGTATTTT
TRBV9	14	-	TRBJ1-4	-	CAGSVDQGNEKLFF	TGTGCCGGCAGCGTAGATCAGGGTAATGAAAAACTGTTTTTT
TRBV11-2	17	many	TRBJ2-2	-	CASSSYKRTDNTGELFF	TGTGCCAGCAGCTCATACAAACGGACAGATAACACCGGGGAGCTGTTTTTT
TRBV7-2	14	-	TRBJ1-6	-	CASSLIWGNSPLHF	TGTGCCAGCAGCTTAATCTGGGGTAATTCACCCCTCCACTTT
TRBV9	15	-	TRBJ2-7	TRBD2	CASSIAGFSSYEQYF	TGTGCCAGCAGCATAGCGGGTTTTAGCTCCTACGAGCAGTACTTC
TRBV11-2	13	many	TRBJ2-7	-	CASSSGQYYEQYF	TGTGCCAGCAGCTCCGGACAGTACTACGAGCAGTACTTC
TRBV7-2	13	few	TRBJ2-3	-	CASRRPRADTQYF	TGTGCCTCGCGGCGCCCCCGGGCAGATACGCAGTATTTT
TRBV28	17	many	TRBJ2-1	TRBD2	CASSFGIAGGLDNEQFF	TGTGCCAGCAGTTTTGGAATAGCGGGAGGTTTGGACAATGAGCAGTTCTTC
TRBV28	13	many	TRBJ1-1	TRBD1	CASSLLPGQGSFF	TGTGCCAGCAGTTTACTTCCAGGACAGGGATCTTTCTTT
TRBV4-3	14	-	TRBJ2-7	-	CASSQEPLAGEQYF	TGCGCCAGCAGCCAAGAACCCCTCGCGGGCGAGCAGTACTTC
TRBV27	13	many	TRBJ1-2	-	CASRGGGRYGYTF	TGTGCCAGTCGGGGGGGGGGACGCTATGGCTACACCTTC
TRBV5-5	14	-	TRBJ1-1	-	CASSLYPRDTEAFF	TGTGCCAGCAGCTTGTATCCTAGGGACACTGAAGCTTTCTTT
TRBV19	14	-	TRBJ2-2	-	CASRPRANTGELFF	TGTGCCAGTAGACCCAGGGCGAACACCGGGGAGCTGTTTTTT
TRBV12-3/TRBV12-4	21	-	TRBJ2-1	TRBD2	CASRTGRGLAGAGGLYNEQFF	TGTGCCAGCCGGACAGGGCGAGGACTAGCGGGGGCAGGAGGGTTATACAATGAGCAGTTCTTC
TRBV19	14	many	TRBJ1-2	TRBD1	CASSTGQGPYGYTF	TGTGCCAGTAGTACGGGACAGGGGCCTTATGGCTACACCTTC
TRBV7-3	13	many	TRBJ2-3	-	CASSSSGLNTQYF	TGTGCCAGCAGCTCTTCTGGACTCAATACGCAGTATTTT